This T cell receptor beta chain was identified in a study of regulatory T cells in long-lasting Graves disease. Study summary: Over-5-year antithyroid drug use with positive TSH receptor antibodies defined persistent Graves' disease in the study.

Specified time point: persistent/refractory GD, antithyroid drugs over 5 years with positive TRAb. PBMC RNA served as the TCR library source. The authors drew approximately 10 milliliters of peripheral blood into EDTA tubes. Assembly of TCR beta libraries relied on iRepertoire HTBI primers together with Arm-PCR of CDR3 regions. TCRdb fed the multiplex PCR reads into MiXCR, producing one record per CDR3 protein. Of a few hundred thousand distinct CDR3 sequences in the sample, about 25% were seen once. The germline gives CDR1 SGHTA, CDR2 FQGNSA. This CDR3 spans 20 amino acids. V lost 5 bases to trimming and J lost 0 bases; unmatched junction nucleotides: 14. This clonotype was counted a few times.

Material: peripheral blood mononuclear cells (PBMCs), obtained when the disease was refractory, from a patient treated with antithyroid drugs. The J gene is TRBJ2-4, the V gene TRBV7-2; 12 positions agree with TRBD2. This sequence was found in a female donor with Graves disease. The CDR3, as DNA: TGTGCCAGCAGCCGGCACGGTCGGACTAGCGGGGATCTAGCCAAAAACATTCAGTACTTC. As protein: CASSRHGRTSGDLAKNIQYF.